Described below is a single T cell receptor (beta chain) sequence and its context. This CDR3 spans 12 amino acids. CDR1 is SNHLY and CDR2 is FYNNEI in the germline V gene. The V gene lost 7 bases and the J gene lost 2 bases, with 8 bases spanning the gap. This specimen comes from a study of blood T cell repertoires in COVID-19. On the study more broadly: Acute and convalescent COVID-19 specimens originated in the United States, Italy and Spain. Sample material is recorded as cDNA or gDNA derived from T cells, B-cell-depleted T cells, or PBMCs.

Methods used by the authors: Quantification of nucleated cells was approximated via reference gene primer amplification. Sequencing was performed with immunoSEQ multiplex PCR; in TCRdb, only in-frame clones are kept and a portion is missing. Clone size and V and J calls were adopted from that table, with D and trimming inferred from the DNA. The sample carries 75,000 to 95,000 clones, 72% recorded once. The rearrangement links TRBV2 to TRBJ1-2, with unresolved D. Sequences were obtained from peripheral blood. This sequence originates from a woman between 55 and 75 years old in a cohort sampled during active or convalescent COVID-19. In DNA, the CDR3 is TGTGCCAGCACCCACACCAACTATGGCTACACCTTC. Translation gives CASTHTNYGYTF.